These 2 T cell receptor beta chains came from one sample sequenced in a study of T cell responses to AZD1222 COVID-19 vaccine (TCRdb year 2021). Sample time point, as interpreted from the label and publication: baseline before first vaccination. The library was made by the immunoSEQ multiplex PCR assay. TCRdb mirrors the immuneACCESS table, restricted to in-frame sequences. Some clones are absent from its copies; in checked studies, under half trace to an unresolved V gene, and the reason for the others is unknown. For this sample there are about 100,000 clones; about 82% appear just once. The ten largest clones take up about 1.5% of the sample. The sequenced sample was peripheral blood, obtained on day 0 of AZD1222 vaccination. The receptor source for this set is an adult in good health.

The chain employs TRBV19 and TRBJ2-2, with 11 bases aligning to TRBD2. The junction had 7 bases not matched to a gene; V was cut back by 5 bases and J by 8 bases. The CDR3 is made up of 15 amino acids. Looked up from germline, CDR1 is LNHDA and CDR2 is SQIVND (reference sequence). The chain's CDR3 is CASSPGLAGGGELFF. The CDR3, as DNA: TGTGCCAGTAGTCCGGGGCTAGCGGGAGGTGGGGAGCTGTTTTTT.

V gene TRBV6-2 or TRBV6-3 combines with J gene TRBJ1-4; unclear D gene. Germline values: CDR1 MNHEY, CDR2 SVGEGT. This CDR3 has 15 amino acids. Deletions cut 6 bases from V and 5 bases from J, with 16 bases between. The CDR3 sequence is CASSPGFWENEKLFF. The CDR3 nucleotides are TGTGCCAGCAGCCCCGGGTTTTGGGAAAATGAAAAACTGTTTTTT.